Each of the 5 T cell receptor beta chains below was sequenced from the same sample in a study of cytomegalovirus exposure and HLA in healthy donors. Primers: 60 Vbeta forward and 13 Jbeta reverse. Clones were sequenced by immunoSEQ multiplex PCR, and TCRdb holds only the in-frame ones, with some missing. This sample has approximately 210,000 clones, with around 80% found just once. Sequenced sample: PBMCs. These receptors were collected from a man aged 18-30 years in good health and CMV-seronegative.

This chain connects TRBV5-4 to TRBJ1-4; TRBD1 is a possible D gene (5 bases). V was clipped by 3 bases and J by 8 bases, with 14 bases between them. The CDR3 is made up of 14 amino acids. CDR1 is SGHNT and CDR2 is YYREEE in the germline V gene (reference sequence). CDR3 protein: CASSWGGVGEKLFF. For the CDR3, the DNA is TGTGCCAGCAGCTGGGGGGGGGTTGGGGAAAAACTGTTTTTT.

Details on this clone: The junction departs from germline at one end; a sequencing error may be responsible. J is TRBJ2-5 and V is TRBV7-9; the match to TRBD1 covers 12 bases. CDR3 length: 17 amino acids. Per germline, CDR1 SEHNR and CDR2 FQNEAQ (reference sequence). This CDR3 reads CSSSLGDRGHHQETQYF. CDR3 nucleotides: TGTTCCAGCAGCTTAGGGGACAGGGGGCATCACCAAGAGACCCAGTACTTC.

The chain combines TRBV7-2 with TRBJ2-3; 7 positions agree with TRBD2. Looked up from germline, CDR1 is SGHTA and CDR2 is FQGNSA. Trimming at V came to 2 bases and at J to 6 bases, leaving 11 bases not matched to a gene. The CDR3 has 16 residues. The CDR3 coding sequence is TGTGCCAGCAGCTTATATACCGGGTCCGGGGGGGATACGCAGTATTTT. Translation gives CASSLYTGSGGDTQYF.

The chain recombines TRBV7-9 with TRBJ2-5, with 14 positions matching TRBD2. Germline V CDR1 and CDR2: SEHNR, FQNEAQ (reference sequence). The CDR3 has 17 amino acids. After removal of 3 bases from V and 0 bases from J, the junction contained 3 bases not matched to a gene. The CDR3 DNA reads as TGTGCCAGCAGCTTGGGACTAGCGGGAGTATACCAAGAGACCCAGTACTTC. Translated, it gives CASSLGLAGVYQETQYF. Full variable domain (rest looked up from reference TRBV7-9 and TRBJ2-5): DTGVSQNPRHKITKRGQNVTFRCDPISEHNRLYWYRQTLGQGPEFLTYFQNEAQLEKSRLLSDRFSAERPKGSFSTLEIQRTEQGDSAMYLCASSLGLAGVYQETQYFGPGTRLLVL.

Worth noting for this clone: The sample carries other DNA sequences with the same CDR3. This rearrangement joins TRBV7-9 to TRBJ2-5; D not certain. This CDR3 contains 11 residues. Germline values: CDR1 SEHNR, CDR2 FQNEAQ (reference sequence). V lost 3 bases and J 4 bases, leaving 3 bases between the germline ends. The CDR3 DNA reads TGTGCCAGCAGCTTCCTAGAGACCCAGTACTTC. Translation gives CASSFLETQYF. Based on the CDR3 plus reference TRBV7-9 and TRBJ2-5, the full variable domain is DTGVSQNPRHKITKRGQNVTFRCDPISEHNRLYWYRQTLGQGPEFLTYFQNEAQLEKSRLLSDRFSAERPKGSFSTLEIQRTEQGDSAMYLCASSFLETQYFGPGTRLLVL.